This T cell receptor beta chain came from a study of identical twins. Study observations and caveats: Memory repertoires lacked the insertion deficit that abundant cord blood beta clonotypes showed. Because invariant MAIT and iNKT cells could be present, zero-insertion analyses could be partly confounded. Out-of-frame beta sequences exhibited a weaker degree of excess twin sharing. Out-of-frame alpha sequences common to twins exhibited a surplus of low generation probability.

This clonotype was detected only a few times. Its antigen is not known. Between the trimmed V and J ends, which lost 3 bases and 3 bases, there was a span of 14 bases. The CDR3 length is 15 residues. TCRdb recomputed calls from the 5' RACE reads with MiXCR, one row per CDR3 protein. This sample has 700,000 or so distinct CDR3 sequences, with about 9.4% found just once. Another study also made use of these data, one on yellow fever vaccine responses in identical twins.

The receptor was derived from a woman aged 18-30 years in good health. Material for sequencing was PBMCs. The genes are TRBV12-3 or TRBV12-4 and TRBJ2-5; tentatively, D is TRBD1 or TRBD2 (5 bases each). This CDR3 is CASSFEGIAKETQYF. The CDR3 coding sequence is TGTGCCAGCAGTTTCGAGGGGATAGCTAAAGAGACCCAGTACTTC.